These 3 T cell receptor beta chains share one sample of origin, sequenced in a study of blood T cell repertoires in COVID-19 (dated by TCRdb to the early 2020s). Library preparation was by the immunoSEQ multiplex PCR assay. In TCRdb, the immuneACCESS table is reduced to in-frame sequences with V and J assigned. These tables do not hold every clone; where another copy was compared, an unresolved V gene accounts for under half, and the others remain unexplained. In all, the sample holds tens of thousands of clones, and about 90% of those were seen once. The ten largest clones capture around 12% of the sample. Material for sequencing was peripheral blood. These receptors originate from a human donor in a cohort sampled during active COVID-19.

The rearrangement uses TRBV18 and TRBJ2-5; tentatively, D is TRBD2 (5 bases). V shed 6 bases and J shed 5 bases, with 10 bases lying between them. This CDR3 region has 12 residues. Germline CDR1 KGHSH, CDR2 LQKENI. The chain's CDR3 is CASSTTKETQYF. The CDR3 nucleotides are TGTGCCAGCTCGACTACTAAGGAGACCCAGTACTTC.

This clone came up once. The J gene is TRBJ2-7, the V gene TRBV10-3, with D possibly TRBD1 on 5 matching bases. With 6 bases removed from V and 0 bases from J, the gap between germline ends came to 15 bases. Germline values: CDR1 ENHRY, CDR2 SYGVKD. The length of the CDR3 is 15 residues. CDR3 in amino acids: CAISLWGISSYEQYF. DNA for the CDR3: TGTGCCATCAGCCTTTGGGGCATTAGCTCCTACGAGCAGTACTTC.

The chain couples TRBV10-3 to TRBJ2-7, with 7 bases that match TRBD1. The germline CDR1 and CDR2 sequences are ENHRY and SYGVKD. The CDR3 contains 12 residues. V was pared by 4 bases and J by 9 bases, with 6 bases of the junction left unmatched. Written as DNA, the CDR3 is TGTGCCATCAGTGGGCTAACAGGGGCGCAGTACTTC. This encodes CAISGLTGAQYF.